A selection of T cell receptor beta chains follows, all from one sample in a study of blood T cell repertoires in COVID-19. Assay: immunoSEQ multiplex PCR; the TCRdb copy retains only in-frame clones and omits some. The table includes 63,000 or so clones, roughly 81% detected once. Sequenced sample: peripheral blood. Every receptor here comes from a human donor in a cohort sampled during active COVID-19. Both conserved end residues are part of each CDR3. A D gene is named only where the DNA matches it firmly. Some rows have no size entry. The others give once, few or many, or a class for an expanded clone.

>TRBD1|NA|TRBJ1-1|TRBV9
CASSVAGGNTEAFF
TGTGCCAGCAGCGTAGCAGGGGGCAACACTGAAGCTTTCTTT
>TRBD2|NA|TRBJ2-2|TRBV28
CASSGAGGSGELFF
TGTGCCAGCAGTGGGGCGGGAGGTTCCGGGGAGCTGTTTTTT
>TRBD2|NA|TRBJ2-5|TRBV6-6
CASNPSGNQETQYF
TGTGCCAGCAACCCGAGCGGGAACCAAGAGACCCAGTACTTC
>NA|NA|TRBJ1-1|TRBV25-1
CASSDLGAMNTEAFF
TGTGCCAGCAGTGACCTGGGCGCCATGAACACTGAAGCTTTCTTT
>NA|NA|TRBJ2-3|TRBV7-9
CASSLKIGTAKTDTQYF
TGTGCCAGCAGCTTAAAAATCGGTACTGCCAAAACAGATACGCAGTATTTT
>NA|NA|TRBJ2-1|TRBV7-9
CASRPELNNEQFF
TGTGCCAGCAGACCCGAACTTAACAATGAGCAGTTCTTC
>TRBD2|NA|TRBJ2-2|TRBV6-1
CASSEARFLGLAETGELFF
TGTGCCAGCAGTGAAGCCCGTTTTCTAGGACTAGCGGAGACCGGGGAGCTGTTTTTT
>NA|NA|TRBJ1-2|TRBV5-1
CASSPTGPYGYTF
TGCGCCAGCAGTCCTACAGGACCTTATGGCTACACCTTC
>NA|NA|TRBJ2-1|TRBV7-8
CASSPIEGVNEQFF
TGTGCCAGCAGCCCCATCGAGGGCGTAAATGAGCAGTTCTTC
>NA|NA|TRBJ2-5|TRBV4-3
CASSQEVTGETQYF
TGCGCCAGCAGCCAAGAGGTCACGGGAGAGACCCAGTACTTC
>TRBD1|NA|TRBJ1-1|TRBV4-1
CASSPVDRGLDTEAFF
TGCGCCAGCAGCCCAGTCGACAGGGGGCTGGACACTGAAGCTTTCTTT
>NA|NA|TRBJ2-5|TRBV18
CASSQIRTAGETQYF
TGTGCCAGCTCACAGATACGGACAGCTGGTGAGACCCAGTACTTC
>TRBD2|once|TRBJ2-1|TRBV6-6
CASTKRENNEQFF
TGTGCCAGCACGAAGCGGGAGAACAATGAGCAGTTCTTC
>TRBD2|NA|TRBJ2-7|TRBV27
CASSLSGGGYEQYF
TGTGCCAGCAGTTTATCGGGGGGGGGCTACGAGCAGTACTTC
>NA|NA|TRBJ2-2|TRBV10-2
CASSEAGGELFF
TGCGCCAGCAGTGAGGCAGGGGGGGAGCTGTTTTTT
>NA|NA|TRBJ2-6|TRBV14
CASSQALDRFSGANVLTF
TGTGCCAGCAGCCAAGCGCTTGACAGGTTCTCTGGGGCCAACGTCCTGACTTTC